The 6 T cell receptor beta chains below all came from one sample that was sequenced in a study of blood T cell repertoires in COVID-19. The table came from immunoSEQ multiplex PCR; TCRdb's copy has only in-frame clones and leaves some out. In the table there are under 200,000 clones, 75% to 90% of which are singletons. The source material was peripheral blood. The receptors shown here come from a woman in her thirties or forties with acute or convalescent COVID-19.

This rearrangement joins TRBV28 to TRBJ1-2; D perhaps matches TRBD1 (6 bases). V shed 6 bases and J shed 3 bases, with 17 bases lying between them. The V gene's germline CDR1 is MDHEN and CDR2 SYDVKM. CDR3 length: 15 residues. The CDR3 coding sequence is TGTGCCAGCAGGCCTACCGGGACAAGCTACTATGGCTACACCTTC. It specifies CASRPTGTSYYGYTF.

This clone has a single count. A read error may produce the germline difference seen at one junction end. V is TRBV7-9 and J is TRBJ2-3; D possibly corresponds to TRBD1 (5 bases). Germline-derived CDR1 and CDR2 are SEHNR and FQNEAQ (reference sequence). The CDR3 has 16 residues. The DNA of the CDR3 is TGTGCCAGCAGCGAGACCGACAGAACCCTCACAGGTACGCAGTATTTT. Translation gives CASSETDRTLTGTQYF.

J is TRBJ2-2 and V is TRBV7-3; possibly TRBD1 for D (5 bases). Germline V CDR1 and CDR2: SGHTA, FQGTGA. The V end lost 5 bases, the J end lost 2 bases, and 12 bases lay between the germline ends. The CDR3 runs 15 residues. The CDR3 region is CASSLTTANTGELFF. The DNA for the CDR3 is TGTGCCAGCAGCCTGACGACAGCAAACACCGGGGAGCTGTTTTTT.

The chain is built from TRBV6-5 and TRBJ1-2; 7 nucleotides agree with TRBD1. V shed 7 bases and J 8 bases; nucleotides not matched to a gene: 7. This CDR3 has 12 residues. Germline V gene data show CDR1 as MNHEY and CDR2 as SVGAGI. In DNA form, the CDR3 reads TGTGCCAGCAATGGGGACAGAGGGGGCTACACCTTC. It translates to CASNGDRGGYTF.

The genes are TRBV5-1 and TRBJ1-2; unclear D gene. The germline V gene has CDR1 SGHRS and CDR2 YFSETQ. Trimming pared 0 bases from V and 4 bases from J, leaving 13 bases between. This CDR3 comprises 15 residues. DNA for the CDR3: TGCGCCAGCAGCTTGGCATTCGGGGTGGGCTATGGCTACACCTTC. This sequence encodes CASSLAFGVGYGYTF.

The rearrangement uses TRBV2 and TRBJ2-3; D is unresolved. The CDR3 contains 15 residues. Germline V gene lookup returns CDR1 SNHLY and CDR2 FYNNEI. Deletions cut 4 bases from V and 0 bases from J, with 11 bases between. The CDR3 nucleotides read TGTGCCAGCAGTGTCCCTACCATTAGCACAGATACGCAGTATTTT. Translating gives CASSVPTISTDTQYF.